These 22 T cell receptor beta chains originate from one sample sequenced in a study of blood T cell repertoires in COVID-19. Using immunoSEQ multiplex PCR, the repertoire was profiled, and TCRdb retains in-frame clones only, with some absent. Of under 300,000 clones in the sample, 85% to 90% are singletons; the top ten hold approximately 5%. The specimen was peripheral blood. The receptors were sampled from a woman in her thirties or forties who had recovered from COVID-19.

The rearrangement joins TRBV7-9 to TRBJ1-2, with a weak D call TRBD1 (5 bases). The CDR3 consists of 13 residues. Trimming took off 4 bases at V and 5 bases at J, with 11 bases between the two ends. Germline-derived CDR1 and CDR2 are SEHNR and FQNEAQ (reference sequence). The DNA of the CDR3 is TGTGCCAGCAGCTCCACAGGCCCGTATGGCTACACCTTC. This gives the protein CASSSTGPYGYTF.

This chain's CDR3 is CASSPRFVITEAFF. The CDR3 nucleotides are TGTGCCAGCAGCCCCCGGTTTGTTATCACTGAAGCTTTCTTT. The chain recombines TRBV9 with TRBJ1-1; D gene unclear. Germline assignment: CDR1 SGDLS and CDR2 YYNGEE. Trimming cost V 4 bases and J 4 bases, with 14 bases left between them. CDR3 length equals 14 residues.

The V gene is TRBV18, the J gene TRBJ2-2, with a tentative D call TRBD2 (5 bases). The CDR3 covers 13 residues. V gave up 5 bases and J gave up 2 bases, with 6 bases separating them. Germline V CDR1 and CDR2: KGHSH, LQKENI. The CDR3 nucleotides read TGTGCCAGCTCAGGACTTAACACCGGGGAGCTGTTTTTT. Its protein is CASSGLNTGELFF.

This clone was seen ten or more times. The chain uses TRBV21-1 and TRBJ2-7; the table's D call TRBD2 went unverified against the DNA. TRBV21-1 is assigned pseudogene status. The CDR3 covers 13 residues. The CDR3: CASAEGIEGEQYV. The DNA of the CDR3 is TGTGCCAGCGCTGAAGGGATAGAGGGAGAGCAGTACGTC.

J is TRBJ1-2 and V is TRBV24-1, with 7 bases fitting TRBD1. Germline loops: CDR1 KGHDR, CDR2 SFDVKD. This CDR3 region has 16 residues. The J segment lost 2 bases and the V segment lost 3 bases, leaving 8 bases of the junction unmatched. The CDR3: CATSDRTGERNYGYTF. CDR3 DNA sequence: TGTGCCACCAGTGATCGCACAGGGGAACGAAACTATGGCTACACCTTC.

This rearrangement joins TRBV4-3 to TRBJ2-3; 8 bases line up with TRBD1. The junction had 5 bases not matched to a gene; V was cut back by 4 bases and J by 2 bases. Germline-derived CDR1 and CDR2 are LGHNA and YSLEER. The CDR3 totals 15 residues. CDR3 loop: CASSPRDRTTDTQYF. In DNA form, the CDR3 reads TGCGCCAGCAGCCCCCGGGACAGGACCACAGATACGCAGTATTTT.

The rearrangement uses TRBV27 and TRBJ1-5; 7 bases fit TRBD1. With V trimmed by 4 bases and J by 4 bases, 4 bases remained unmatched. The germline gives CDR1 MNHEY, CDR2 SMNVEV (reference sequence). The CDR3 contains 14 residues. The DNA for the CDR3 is TGTGCCAGCAGTTCGACAGGGACAAATCAGCCCCAGCATTTT. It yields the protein CASSSTGTNQPQHF.

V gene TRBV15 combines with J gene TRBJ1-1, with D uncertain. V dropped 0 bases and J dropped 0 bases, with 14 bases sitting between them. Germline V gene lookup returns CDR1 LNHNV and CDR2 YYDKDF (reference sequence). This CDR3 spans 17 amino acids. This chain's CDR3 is CATSREKPARVNTEAFF. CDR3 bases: TGTGCCACCAGCAGAGAGAAGCCCGCGAGGGTGAACACTGAAGCTTTCTTT.

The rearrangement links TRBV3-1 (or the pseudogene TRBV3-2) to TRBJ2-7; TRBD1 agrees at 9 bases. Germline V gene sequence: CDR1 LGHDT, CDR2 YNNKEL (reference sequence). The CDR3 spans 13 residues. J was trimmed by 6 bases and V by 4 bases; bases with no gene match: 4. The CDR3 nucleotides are TGTGCCAGCAGCCCGGGACAGGGAGGCGAGCAGTACTTC. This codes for CASSPGQGGEQYF.

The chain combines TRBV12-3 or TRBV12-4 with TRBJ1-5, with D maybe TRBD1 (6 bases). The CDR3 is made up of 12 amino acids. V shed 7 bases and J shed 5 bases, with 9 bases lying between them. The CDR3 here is CASKWGHQPQHF. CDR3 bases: TGTGCCAGCAAATGGGGGCATCAGCCCCAGCATTTT.

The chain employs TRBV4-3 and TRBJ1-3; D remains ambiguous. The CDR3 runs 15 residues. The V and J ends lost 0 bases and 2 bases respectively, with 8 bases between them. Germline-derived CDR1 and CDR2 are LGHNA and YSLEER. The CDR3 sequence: CASSQEVRTGNTIYF. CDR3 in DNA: TGCGCCAGCAGCCAAGAGGTCAGGACTGGAAACACCATATATTTT.

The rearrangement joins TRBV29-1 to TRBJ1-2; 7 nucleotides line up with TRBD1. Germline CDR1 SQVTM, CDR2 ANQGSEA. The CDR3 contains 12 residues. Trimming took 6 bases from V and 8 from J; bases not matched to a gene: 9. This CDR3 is CSVSTGAEGYTF. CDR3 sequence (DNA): TGCAGCGTGTCAACAGGGGCGGAAGGCTACACCTTC.

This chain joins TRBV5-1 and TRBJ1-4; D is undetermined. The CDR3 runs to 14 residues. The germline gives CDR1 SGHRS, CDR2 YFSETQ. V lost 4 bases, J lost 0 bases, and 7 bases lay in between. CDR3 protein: CASSPAATNEKLFF. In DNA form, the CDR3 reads TGCGCCAGCAGCCCCGCAGCAACTAATGAAAAACTGTTTTTT.

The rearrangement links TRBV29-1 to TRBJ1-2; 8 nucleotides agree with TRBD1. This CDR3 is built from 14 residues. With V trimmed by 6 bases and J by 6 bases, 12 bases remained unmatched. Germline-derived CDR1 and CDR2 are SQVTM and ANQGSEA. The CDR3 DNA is TGCAGCGTGGCCCCGGGGACAGGTGAAGATGGCTACACCTTC. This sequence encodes CSVAPGTGEDGYTF.

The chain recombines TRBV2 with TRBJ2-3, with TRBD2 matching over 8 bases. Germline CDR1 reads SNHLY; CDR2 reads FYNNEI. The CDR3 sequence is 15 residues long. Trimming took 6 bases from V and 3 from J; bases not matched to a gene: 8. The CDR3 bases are TGTGCCAGCAGCGCACTCCGGGGGGGAACAGATACGCAGTATTTT. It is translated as CASSALRGGTDTQYF.

CDR3 coding DNA: TGTGCCAGCAGCCCTCAGCACGGAGGTTATGGCTACACCTTC. Translation: CASSPQHGGYGYTF. This rearrangement joins TRBV3-1 (or the pseudogene TRBV3-2) to TRBJ1-2, with D unclear. Trimming stripped 4 bases from V and 5 bases from J, with 14 bases between. Germline lookup yields CDR1 LGHDT and CDR2 YNNKEL (reference sequence). The CDR3 has 14 residues.

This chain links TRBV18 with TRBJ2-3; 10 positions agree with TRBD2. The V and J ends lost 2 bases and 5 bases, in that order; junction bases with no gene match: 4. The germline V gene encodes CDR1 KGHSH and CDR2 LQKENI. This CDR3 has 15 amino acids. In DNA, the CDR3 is TGTGCCAGCTCACCAATGGCTAGCGGGGGAGATACGCAGTATTTT. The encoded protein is CASSPMASGGDTQYF.

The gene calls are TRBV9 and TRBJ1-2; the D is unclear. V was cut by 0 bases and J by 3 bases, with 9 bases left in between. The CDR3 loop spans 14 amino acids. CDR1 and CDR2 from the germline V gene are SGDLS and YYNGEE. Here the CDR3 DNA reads TGTGCCAGCAGCGTAGGGCAGATGGACTATGGCTACACCTTC. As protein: CASSVGQMDYGYTF.

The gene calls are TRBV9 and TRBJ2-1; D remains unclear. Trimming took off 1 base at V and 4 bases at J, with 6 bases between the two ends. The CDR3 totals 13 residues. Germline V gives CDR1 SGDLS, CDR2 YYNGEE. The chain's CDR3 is CASSVSQYNEQFF. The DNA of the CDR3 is TGTGCCAGCAGCGTATCGCAGTACAATGAGCAGTTCTTC.

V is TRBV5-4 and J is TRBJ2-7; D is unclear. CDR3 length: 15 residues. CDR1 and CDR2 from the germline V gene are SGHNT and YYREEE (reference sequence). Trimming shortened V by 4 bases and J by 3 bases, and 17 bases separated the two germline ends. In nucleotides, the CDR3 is TGTGCCAGCAGCCCTATCGACTCCCGTGACTACGAGCAGTACTTC. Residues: CASSPIDSRDYEQYF.

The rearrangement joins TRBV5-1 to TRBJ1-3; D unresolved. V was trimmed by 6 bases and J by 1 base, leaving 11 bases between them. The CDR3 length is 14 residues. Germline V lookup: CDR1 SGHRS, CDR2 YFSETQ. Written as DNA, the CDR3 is TGCGCCAGCACGGACGGGAGGTCTGGAAACACCATATATTTT. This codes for CASTDGRSGNTIYF.

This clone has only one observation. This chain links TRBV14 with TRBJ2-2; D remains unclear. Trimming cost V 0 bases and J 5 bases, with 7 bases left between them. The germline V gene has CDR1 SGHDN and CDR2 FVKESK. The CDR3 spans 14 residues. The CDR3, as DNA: TGTGCCAGCAGCCAAGATCTCGGGACCGGGGAGCTGTTTTTT. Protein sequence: CASSQDLGTGELFF.